This T cell receptor (beta chain) was sequenced for a study of blood T cell repertoires in COVID-19. Study at large: Collection of acute and convalescent COVID-19 samples took place in the United States, Italy and Spain.

Generated by immunoSEQ multiplex PCR, the TCRdb table keeps only in-frame clones and is missing some. The sample has about 130,000 clones, around 86% seen once. The CDR3 length is 16 residues. The V gene end was trimmed by 3 bases and the J gene end by 4 bases; junction bases not matched to a gene: 10. CDR1 KGHSH and CDR2 LQKENI come from the germline V gene. Specimen: peripheral blood. The rearrangement joins TRBV18 to TRBJ2-7; 9 positions match TRBD2. The source of this sequence is a woman between 70 and 85 years old with COVID-19, enrolled during active disease. CDR3 DNA: TGTGCCAGCTCACCGAGCCTAGCGGGGAGCGGGTACGAGCAGTACTTC. Its translation is CASSPSLAGSGYEQYF.